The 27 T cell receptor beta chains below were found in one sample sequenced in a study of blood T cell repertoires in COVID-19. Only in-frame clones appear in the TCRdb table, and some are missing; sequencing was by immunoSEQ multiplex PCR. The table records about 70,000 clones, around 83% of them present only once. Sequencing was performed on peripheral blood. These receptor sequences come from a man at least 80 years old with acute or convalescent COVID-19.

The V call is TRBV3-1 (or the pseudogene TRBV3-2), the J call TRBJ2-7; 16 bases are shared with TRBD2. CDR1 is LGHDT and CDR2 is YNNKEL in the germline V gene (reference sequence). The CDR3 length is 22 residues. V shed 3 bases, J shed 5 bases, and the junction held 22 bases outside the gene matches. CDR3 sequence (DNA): TGTGCCAGCAGCCATCCACGTAACAGCCCGTCGGGACTAGCGGGAGGGTCACACGAGCAGTACTTC. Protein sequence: CASSHPRNSPSGLAGGSHEQYF.

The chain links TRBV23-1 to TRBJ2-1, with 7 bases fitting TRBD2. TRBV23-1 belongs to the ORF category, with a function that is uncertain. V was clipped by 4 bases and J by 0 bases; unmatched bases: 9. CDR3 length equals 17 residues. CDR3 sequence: CASSLIGGGLSYNEQFF. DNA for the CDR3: TGCGCCAGCAGTCTAATCGGCGGGGGTCTCTCCTACAATGAGCAGTTCTTC.

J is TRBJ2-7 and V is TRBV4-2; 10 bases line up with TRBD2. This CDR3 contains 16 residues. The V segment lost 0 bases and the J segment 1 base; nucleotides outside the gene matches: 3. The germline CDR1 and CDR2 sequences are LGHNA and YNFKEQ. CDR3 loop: CASSQEVSGGSYEQYF. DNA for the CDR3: TGTGCCAGCAGCCAAGAGGTTAGCGGGGGGTCCTACGAGCAGTACTTC.

The CDR3 spells CASSLRGTSPGANVLTF. The CDR3 DNA reads TGTGCCAGCAGCCTGAGAGGGACTTCCCCTGGGGCCAACGTCCTGACTTTC. The chain carries TRBV7-2 and TRBJ2-6; weak D call: TRBD2 (6 bases). This CDR3 comprises 17 residues. Trimming took 5 bases from V and 2 from J, leaving 16 bases between them. The germline V gene has CDR1 SGHTA and CDR2 FQGNSA.

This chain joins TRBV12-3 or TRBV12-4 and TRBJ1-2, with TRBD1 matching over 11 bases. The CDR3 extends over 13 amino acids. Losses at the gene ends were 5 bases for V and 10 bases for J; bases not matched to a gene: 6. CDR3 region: CASSQGQGGIYTF. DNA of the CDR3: TGTGCCAGCAGTCAGGGACAGGGGGGGATCTACACCTTC.

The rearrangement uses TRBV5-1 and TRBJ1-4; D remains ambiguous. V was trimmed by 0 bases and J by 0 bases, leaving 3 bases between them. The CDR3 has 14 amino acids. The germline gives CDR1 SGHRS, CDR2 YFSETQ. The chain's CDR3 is CASSLATTNEKLFF. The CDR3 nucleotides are TGCGCCAGCAGCTTGGCCACAACTAATGAAAAACTGTTTTTT.

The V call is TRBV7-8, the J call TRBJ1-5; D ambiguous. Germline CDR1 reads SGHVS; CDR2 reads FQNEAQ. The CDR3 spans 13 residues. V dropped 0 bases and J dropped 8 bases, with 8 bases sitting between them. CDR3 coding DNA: TGTGCCAGCAGCTTAGCCCCTAGTAAGCCCCAGCATTTT. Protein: CASSLAPSKPQHF.

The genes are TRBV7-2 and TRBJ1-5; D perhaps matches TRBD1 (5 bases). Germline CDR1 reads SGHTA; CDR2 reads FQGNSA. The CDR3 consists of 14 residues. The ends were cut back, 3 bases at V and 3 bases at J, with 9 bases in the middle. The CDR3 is CASSLQGNNQPQHF. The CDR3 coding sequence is TGTGCCAGCAGCTTGCAGGGAAACAATCAGCCCCAGCATTTT.

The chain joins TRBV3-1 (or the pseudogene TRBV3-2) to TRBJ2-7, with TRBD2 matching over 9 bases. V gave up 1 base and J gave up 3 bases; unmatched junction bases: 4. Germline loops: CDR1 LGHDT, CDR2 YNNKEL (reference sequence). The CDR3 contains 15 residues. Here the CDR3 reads CASSQGLAERYEQYF. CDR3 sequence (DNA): TGTGCCAGCAGCCAAGGACTAGCGGAACGCTACGAGCAGTACTTC.

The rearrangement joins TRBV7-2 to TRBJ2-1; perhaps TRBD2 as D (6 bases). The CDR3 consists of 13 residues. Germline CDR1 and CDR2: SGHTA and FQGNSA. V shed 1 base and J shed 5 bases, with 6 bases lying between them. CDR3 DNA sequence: TGTGCCAGCAGCTTAGGACTAGACAATGAGCAGTTCTTC. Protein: CASSLGLDNEQFF.

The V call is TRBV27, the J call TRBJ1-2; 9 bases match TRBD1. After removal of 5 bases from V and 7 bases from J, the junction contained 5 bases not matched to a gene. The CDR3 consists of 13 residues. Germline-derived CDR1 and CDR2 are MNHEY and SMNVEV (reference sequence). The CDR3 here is CASSQLQGAGYTF. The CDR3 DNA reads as TGTGCCAGCAGTCAATTACAGGGGGCTGGCTACACCTTC.

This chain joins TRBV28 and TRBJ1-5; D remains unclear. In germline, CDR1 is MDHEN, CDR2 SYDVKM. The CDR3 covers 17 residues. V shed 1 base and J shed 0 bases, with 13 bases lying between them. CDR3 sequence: CASSLSSGAYSNQPQHF. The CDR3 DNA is TGTGCCAGCAGTTTATCGTCGGGAGCCTATAGCAATCAGCCCCAGCATTTT.

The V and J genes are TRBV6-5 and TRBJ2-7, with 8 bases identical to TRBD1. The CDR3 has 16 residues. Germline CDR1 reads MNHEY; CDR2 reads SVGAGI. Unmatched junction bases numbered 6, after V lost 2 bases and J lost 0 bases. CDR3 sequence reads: CASSYEGQGASYEQYF. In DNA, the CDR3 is TGTGCCAGCAGTTACGAGGGGCAGGGGGCCTCCTACGAGCAGTACTTC.

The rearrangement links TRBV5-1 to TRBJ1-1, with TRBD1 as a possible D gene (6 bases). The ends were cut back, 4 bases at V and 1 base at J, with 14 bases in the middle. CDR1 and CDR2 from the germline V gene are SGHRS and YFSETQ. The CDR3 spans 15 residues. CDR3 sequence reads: CASSGQDSSNTEAFF. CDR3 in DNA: TGCGCCAGCAGCGGGCAGGACAGCTCGAACACTGAAGCTTTCTTT.

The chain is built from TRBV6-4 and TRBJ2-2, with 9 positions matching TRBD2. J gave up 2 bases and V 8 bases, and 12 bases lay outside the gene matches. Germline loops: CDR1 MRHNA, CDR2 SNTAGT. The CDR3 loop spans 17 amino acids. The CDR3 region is CASLAGGGQKNTGELFF. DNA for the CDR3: TGTGCCAGCCTCGCGGGGGGGGGCCAAAAAAACACCGGGGAGCTGTTTTTT.

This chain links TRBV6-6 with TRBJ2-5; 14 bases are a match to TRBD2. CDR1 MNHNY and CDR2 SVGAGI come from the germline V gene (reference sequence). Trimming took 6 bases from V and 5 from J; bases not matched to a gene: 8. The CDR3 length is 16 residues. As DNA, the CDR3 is TGTGCCAGCAGGAGAGGACTAGCGGGAGGAGGGGAGACCCAGTACTTC. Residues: CASRRGLAGGGETQYF.

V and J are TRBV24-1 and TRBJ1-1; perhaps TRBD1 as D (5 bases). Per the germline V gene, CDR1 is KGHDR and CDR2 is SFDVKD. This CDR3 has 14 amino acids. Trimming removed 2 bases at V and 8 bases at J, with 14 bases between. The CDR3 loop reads CATSDWAGTGEAFF. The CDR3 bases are TGTGCCACCAGTGATTGGGCGGGGACGGGGGAAGCTTTCTTT.

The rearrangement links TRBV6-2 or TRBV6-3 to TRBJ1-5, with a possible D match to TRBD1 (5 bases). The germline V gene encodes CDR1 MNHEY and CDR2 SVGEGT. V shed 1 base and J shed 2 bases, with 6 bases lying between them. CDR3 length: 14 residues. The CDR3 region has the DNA TGTGCCAGCAGTTACTGGGGGGGCAATCAGCCCCAGCATTTT. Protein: CASSYWGGNQPQHF.

The CDR3 loop is CASSLGQGADTQYF. Here the CDR3 DNA reads TGTGCCAGCAGCTTAGGTCAGGGGGCAGATACGCAGTATTTT. The rearrangement joins TRBV7-2 to TRBJ2-3; TRBD1 matches 7 bases. There are 14 residues in the CDR3. Germline CDR1 and CDR2: SGHTA and FQGNSA. The V and J ends lost 1 base and 4 bases, in that order; junction bases with no gene match: 2.

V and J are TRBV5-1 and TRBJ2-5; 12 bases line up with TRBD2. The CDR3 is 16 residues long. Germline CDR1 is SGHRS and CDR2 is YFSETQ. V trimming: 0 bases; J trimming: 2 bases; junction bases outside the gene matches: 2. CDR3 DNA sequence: TGCGCCAGCAGCTTGGGACTAGCGGGGGCGCAAGAGACCCAGTACTTC. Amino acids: CASSLGLAGAQETQYF.

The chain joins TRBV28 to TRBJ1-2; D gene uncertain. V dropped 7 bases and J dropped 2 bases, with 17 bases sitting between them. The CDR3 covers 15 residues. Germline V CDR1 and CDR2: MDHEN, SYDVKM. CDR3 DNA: TGTGCCAGCACCCGGACTCTAGGGAACAACTATGGCTACACCTTC. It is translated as CASTRTLGNNYGYTF.

The CDR3 nucleotides are TGTGCCAGTAACGCCGGGACAGCAGATGCTGTTAACTATGGCTACACCTTC. Translation gives CASNAGTADAVNYGYTF. V is TRBV19 and J is TRBJ1-2; 7 nucleotides line up with TRBD1. This CDR3 has 17 amino acids. With V trimmed by 7 bases and J by 1 base, 15 bases remained unmatched. In germline, CDR1 is LNHDA, CDR2 SQIVND (reference sequence).

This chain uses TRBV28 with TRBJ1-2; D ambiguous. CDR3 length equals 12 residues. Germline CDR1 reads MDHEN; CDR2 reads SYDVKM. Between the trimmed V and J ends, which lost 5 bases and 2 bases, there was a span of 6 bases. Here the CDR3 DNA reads TGTGCCAGCAGTCTCCTGAACTATGGCTACACCTTC. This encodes CASSLLNYGYTF.

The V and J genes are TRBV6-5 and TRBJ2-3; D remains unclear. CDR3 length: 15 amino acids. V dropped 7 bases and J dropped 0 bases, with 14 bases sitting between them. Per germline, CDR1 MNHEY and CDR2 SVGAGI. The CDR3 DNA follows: TGTGCCAGCACTTTAGTCTTGCGAAGCACAGATACGCAGTATTTT. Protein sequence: CASTLVLRSTDTQYF.

The CDR3 nucleotides read TGTGCCAGCAGCTTAGCTGTGGCCAGTACCTACGAGCAGTACTTC. Translation: CASSLAVASTYEQYF. This chain connects TRBV11-2 to TRBJ2-7; no reliable D call. This CDR3 is 15 amino acids long. The V gene lost 1 base and the J gene lost 2 bases, with 12 bases spanning the gap. CDR1 is SGHAT, CDR2 FQNNGV, per germline.

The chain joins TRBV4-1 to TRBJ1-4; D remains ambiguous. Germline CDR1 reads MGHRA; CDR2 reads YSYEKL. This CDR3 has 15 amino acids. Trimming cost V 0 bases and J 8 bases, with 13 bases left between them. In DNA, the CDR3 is TGCGCCAGCAGCCAAGATTCAGGTCATGGCGAAAAACTGTTTTTT. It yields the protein CASSQDSGHGEKLFF.

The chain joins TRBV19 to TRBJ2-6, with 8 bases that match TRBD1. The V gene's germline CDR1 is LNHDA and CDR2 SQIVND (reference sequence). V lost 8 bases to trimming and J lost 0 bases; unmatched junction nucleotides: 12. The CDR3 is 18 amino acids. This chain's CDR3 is CASSTGTGRLSGANVLTF. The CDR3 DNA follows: TGTGCCAGTTCTACCGGGACAGGTCGCCTCTCTGGGGCCAACGTCCTGACTTTC. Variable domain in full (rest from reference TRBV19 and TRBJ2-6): DGGITQSPKYLFRKEGQNVTLSCEQNLNHDAMYWYRQDPGQGLRLIYYSQIVNDFQKGDIAEGYSVSREKKESFPLTVTSAQKNPTAFYLCASSTGTGRLSGANVLTFGAGSRLTVL.